The rows below give T cell receptor beta chains drawn from one sample of a study of cytomegalovirus exposure and HLA in healthy donors. Only in-frame clones appear in the TCRdb table, and some are missing; sequencing was by immunoSEQ multiplex PCR. The listing contains roughly 120,000 clones. The specimen was PBMCs. All receptors come from a man younger than 30 in good health and CMV-seronegative. Both conserved end residues are part of each CDR3. The D gene is left open where the match is weak.

TRBJ2-1 - TRBV25-1 CASSESGLGEQFF TGTGCCAGCAGTGAATCAGGGCTAGGTGAGCAGTTCTTC
TRBJ1-1 - TRBV21-1 CASRATGNTEAFF TGTGCCAGCAGGGCGACAGGGAACACTGAAGCTTTCTTT
TRBJ1-1 TRBD1 TRBV14 CASSQSVPGQGARDTEAFF TGTGCCAGCAGCCAAAGTGTTCCGGGACAGGGGGCGCGGGACACTGAAGCTTTCTTT
TRBJ1-4 - TRBV9 CASSVGVRGINEKLFF TGTGCCAGCAGCGTAGGGGTACGGGGAATCAATGAAAAACTGTTTTTT
TRBJ2-5 - TRBV7-2 CASSLDNQETQYF TGTGCCAGCAGCTTGGACAACCAAGAGACCCAGTACTTC
TRBJ2-6 TRBD1 TRBV5-1 CASSSIVGTGGTGANVLTF TGCGCCAGCAGCTCCATCGTGGGGACAGGGGGCACTGGGGCCAACGTCCTGACTTTC
TRBJ2-7 - TRBV27 CASSLWLRSARGEQYF TGTGCCAGCAGTTTATGGCTTCGGTCGGCTCGAGGAGAGCAGTACTTC
TRBJ2-1 TRBD2 TRBV6-1 CASSEGSGGSYNEQFF TGTGCCAGCAGTGAAGGTAGCGGGGGCTCCTACAATGAGCAGTTCTTC
TRBJ2-5 - TRBV5-1 CASSRTTGGTEGTQYF TGCGCCAGCAGCAGGACGACGGGCGGGACCGAAGGGACCCAGTACTTC
TRBJ2-5 TRBD1 TRBV30 CAWTGGETQYF TGTGCCTGGACAGGGGGAGAGACCCAGTACTTC
TRBJ2-7 TRBD1 TRBV4-1 CASSQKDREDDEQYF TGCGCCAGCAGCCAAAAGGACAGGGAGGACGACGAGCAGTACTTC
TRBJ1-2 - TRBV28 CASSSGRGYGYTF TGTGCCAGCAGTTCCGGACGGGGCTATGGCTACACCTTC
TRBJ2-1 TRBD2 TRBV28 CASSFPGIGLAGNEQFF TGTGCCAGCAGTTTCCCTGGGATAGGACTAGCGGGAAATGAGCAGTTCTTC
TRBJ2-6 TRBD1 TRBV7-9 CASSLVGTGGSGANVLTF TGTGCCAGCAGCTTAGTCGGGACAGGGGGCTCTGGGGCCAACGTCCTGACTTTC
TRBJ2-7 - TRBV6-1 CASSGAVISYEQYF TGTGCCAGCAGTGGTGCAGTAATCTCCTACGAGCAGTACTTC
TRBJ2-3 - TRBV30 CAWTGSDTQYF TGTGCCTGGACGGGGAGCGATACGCAGTATTTT
TRBJ1-2 - TRBV4-2 CASSQDPKSNYGYTF TGTGCCAGCAGCCAAGATCCCAAAAGCAACTATGGCTACACCTTC
TRBJ1-5 TRBD1 TRBV28 CASSFVRGPGNQPQHF TGTGCCAGCAGTTTCGTCAGGGGGCCAGGAAATCAGCCCCAGCATTTT
TRBJ1-1 - TRBV7-2 CASSLLGGDSGAFF TGTGCCAGCAGCTTACTGGGCGGGGACTCCGGAGCTTTCTTT
TRBJ1-5 - TRBV10-3 CATRRQHSNQPQHF TGTGCCACCCGAAGACAGCATAGCAATCAGCCCCAGCATTTT